This T cell receptor (beta chain) was captured by sequencing in a study of Graves' ophthalmopathy and Graves' hyperthyroidism. On the study more broadly: Hyperthyroidism is called stable when no ophthalmopathy develops within 18 months of follow-up.

Other autoimmune diseases, uncontrolled infections, pregnancy or lactation ruled patients out of participation. Diagnostic conclusions were grounded in clinical symptoms, serum thyroxine, TRAb, thyroid ultrasound and orbital computed tomography. Amplification of TCR beta CDR3 regions used RNA transcripts. The first round was an RT-PCR with HTBI primers, and the second round was a multiplex PCR. MiXCR, run by TCRdb on the multiplex PCR reads, gives a single entry per CDR3 protein. The table lists about 500,000 distinct CDR3 sequences, approximately 35% of them singletons. CDR1 is LGHDT and CDR2 is YNNKEL in the germline V gene (reference sequence). V was cut by 0 bases and J by 8 bases, with 4 bases left in between. The CDR3 is made up of 11 amino acids. This clonotype occurred a few times.

The TCR was taken from an adult man with Graves' hyperthyroidism. Sequenced material: peripheral blood or thyroid tissue (not recorded which). The chain is built from TRBV3-1 and TRBJ1-1; D unresolved. CDR3 loop: CASSQDLEAFF. The DNA of the CDR3 is TGTGCCAGCAGCCAAGACCTGGAAGCTTTCTTT.